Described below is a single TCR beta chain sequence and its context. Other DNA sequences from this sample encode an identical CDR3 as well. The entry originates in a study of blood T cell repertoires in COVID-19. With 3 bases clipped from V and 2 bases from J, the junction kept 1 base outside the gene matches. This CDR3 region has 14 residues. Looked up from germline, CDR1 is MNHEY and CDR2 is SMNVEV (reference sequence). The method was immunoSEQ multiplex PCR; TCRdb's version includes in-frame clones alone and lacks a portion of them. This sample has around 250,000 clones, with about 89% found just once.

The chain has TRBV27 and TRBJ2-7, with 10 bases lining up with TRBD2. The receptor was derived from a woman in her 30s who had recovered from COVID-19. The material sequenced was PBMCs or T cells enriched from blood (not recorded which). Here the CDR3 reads CASSFSGRAYEQYF. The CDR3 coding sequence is TGTGCCAGCAGTTTCAGCGGGAGGGCCTACGAGCAGTACTTC.